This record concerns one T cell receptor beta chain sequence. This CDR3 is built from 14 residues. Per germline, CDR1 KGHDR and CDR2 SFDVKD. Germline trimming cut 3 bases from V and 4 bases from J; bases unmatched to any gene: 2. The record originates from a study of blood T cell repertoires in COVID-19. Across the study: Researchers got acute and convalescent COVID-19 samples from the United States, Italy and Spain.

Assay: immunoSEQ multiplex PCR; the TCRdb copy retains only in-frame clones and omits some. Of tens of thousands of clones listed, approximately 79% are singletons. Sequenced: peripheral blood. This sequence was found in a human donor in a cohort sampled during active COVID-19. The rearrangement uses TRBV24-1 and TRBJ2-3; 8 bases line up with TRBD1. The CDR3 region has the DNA TGTGCCACCAGTGATCAACAGGGGGCAGATACGCAGTATTTT. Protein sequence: CATSDQQGADTQYF.